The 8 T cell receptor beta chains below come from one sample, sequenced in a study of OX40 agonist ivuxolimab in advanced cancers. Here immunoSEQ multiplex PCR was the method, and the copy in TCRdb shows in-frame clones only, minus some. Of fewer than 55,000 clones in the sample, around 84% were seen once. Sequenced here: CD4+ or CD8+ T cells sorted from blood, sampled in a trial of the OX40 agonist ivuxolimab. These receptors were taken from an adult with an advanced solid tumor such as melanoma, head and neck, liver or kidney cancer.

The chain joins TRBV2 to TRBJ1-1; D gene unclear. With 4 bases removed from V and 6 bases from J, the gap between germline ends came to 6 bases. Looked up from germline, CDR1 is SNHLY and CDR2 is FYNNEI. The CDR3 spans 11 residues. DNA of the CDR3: TGTGCCAGCAGTGGTCTCCCTGAAGCTTTCTTT. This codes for CASSGLPEAFF.

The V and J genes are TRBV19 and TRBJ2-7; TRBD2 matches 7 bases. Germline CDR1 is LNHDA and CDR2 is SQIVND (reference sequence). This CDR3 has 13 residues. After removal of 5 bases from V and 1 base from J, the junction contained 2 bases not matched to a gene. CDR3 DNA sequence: TGTGCCAGTAGTCCGGGGGGATCCTACGAGCAGTACTTC. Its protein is CASSPGGSYEQYF.

The CDR3 spells CASSAWGGVSTDTQYF. The CDR3 DNA reads as TGTGCCAGCAGCGCCTGGGGCGGGGTTAGCACAGATACGCAGTATTTT. The genes are TRBV7-9 and TRBJ2-3; possibly TRBD2 for D (6 bases). Germline CDR1 reads SEHNR; CDR2 reads FQNEAQ (reference sequence). The CDR3 spans 16 residues. V shed 5 bases and J shed 0 bases, with 15 bases lying between them.

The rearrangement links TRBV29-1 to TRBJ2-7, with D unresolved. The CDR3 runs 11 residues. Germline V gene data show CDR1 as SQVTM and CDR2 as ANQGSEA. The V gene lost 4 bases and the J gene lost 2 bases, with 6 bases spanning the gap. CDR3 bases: TGCAGCGTTGTTGCAACCTACGAGCAGTACTTC. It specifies CSVVATYEQYF.

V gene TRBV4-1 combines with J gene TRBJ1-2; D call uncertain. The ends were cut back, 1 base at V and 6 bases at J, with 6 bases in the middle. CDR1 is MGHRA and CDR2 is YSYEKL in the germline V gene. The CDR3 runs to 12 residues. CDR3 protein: CASSQGRDGYTF. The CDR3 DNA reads TGCGCCAGCAGCCAAGGGCGAGATGGCTACACCTTC.

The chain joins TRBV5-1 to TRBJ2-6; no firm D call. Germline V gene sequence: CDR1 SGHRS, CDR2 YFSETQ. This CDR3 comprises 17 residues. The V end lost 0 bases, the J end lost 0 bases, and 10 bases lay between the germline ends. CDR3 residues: CASSLVALNSGANVLTF. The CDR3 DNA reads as TGCGCCAGCAGCTTGGTGGCCCTCAACTCTGGGGCCAACGTCCTGACTTTC.

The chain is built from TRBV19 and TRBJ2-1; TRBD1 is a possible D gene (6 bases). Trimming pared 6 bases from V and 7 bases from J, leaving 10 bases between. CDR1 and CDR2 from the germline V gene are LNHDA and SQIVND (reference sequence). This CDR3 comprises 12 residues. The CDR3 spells CASRLGGNEQFF. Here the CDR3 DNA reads TGTGCCAGTAGATTAGGGGGAAATGAGCAGTTCTTC. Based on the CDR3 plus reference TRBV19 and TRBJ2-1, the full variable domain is DGGITQSPKYLFRKEGQNVTLSCEQNLNHDAMYWYRQDPGQGLRLIYYSQIVNDFQKGDIAEGYSVSREKKESFPLTVTSAQKNPTAFYLCASRLGGNEQFFGPGTRLTVL.

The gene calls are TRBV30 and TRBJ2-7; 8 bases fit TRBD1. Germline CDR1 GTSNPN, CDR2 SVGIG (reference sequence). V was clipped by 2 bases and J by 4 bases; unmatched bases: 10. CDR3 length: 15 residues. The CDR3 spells CAWSPPDRARYEQYF. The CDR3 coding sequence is TGTGCCTGGAGTCCGCCGGACAGGGCACGATACGAGCAGTACTTC.